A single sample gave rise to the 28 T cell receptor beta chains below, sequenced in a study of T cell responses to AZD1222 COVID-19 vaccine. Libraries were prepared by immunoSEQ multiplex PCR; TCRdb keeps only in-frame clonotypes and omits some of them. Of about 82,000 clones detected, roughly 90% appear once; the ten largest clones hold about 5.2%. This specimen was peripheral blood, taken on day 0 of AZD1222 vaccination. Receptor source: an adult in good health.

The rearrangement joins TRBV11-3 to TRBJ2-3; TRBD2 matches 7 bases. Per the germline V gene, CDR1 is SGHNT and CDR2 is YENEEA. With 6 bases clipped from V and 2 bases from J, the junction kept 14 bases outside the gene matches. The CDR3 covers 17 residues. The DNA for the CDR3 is TGTGCCAGCAGGGGAGGGATTCGGACTTATGACACAGATACGCAGTATTTT. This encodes CASRGGIRTYDTDTQYF.

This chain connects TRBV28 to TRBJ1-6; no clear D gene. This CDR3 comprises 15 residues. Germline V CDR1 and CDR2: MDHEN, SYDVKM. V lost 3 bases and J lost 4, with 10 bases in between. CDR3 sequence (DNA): TGTGCCAGCAGTTTCCCCCAGAGGTATAATTCACCCCTCCACTTT. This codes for CASSFPQRYNSPLHF. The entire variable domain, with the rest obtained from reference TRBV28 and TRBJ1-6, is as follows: DVKVTQSSRYLVKRTGEKVFLECVQDMDHENMFWYRQDPGLGLRLIYFSYDVKMKEKGDIPEGYSVSREKKERFSLILESASTNQTSMYLCASSFPQRYNSPLHFGNGTRLTVT.

The CDR3 DNA is TGTGCCAGTAGTAAGGGGACGTACACTGAAGCTTTCTTT. Translation: CASSKGTYTEAFF. The chain links TRBV19 to TRBJ1-1, with D perhaps matching TRBD1 (5 bases). The V gene's germline CDR1 is LNHDA and CDR2 SQIVND (reference sequence). V was pared by 4 bases and J by 3 bases, with 9 bases between. CDR3 size: 13 residues.

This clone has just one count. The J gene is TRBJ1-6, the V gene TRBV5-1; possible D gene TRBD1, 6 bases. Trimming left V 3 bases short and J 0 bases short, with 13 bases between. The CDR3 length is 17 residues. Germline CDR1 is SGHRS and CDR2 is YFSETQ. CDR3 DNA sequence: TGCGCCAGCAGCTCCGGACAGCCCAGCTCCTATAATTCACCCCTCCACTTT. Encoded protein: CASSSGQPSSYNSPLHF.

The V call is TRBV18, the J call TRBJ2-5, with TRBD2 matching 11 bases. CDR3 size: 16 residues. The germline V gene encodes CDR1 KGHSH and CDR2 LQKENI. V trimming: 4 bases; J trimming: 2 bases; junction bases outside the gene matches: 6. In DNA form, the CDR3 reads TGTGCCAGCTCACGCTTACTAGCGGGGGAACAAGAGACCCAGTACTTC. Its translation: CASSRLLAGEQETQYF.

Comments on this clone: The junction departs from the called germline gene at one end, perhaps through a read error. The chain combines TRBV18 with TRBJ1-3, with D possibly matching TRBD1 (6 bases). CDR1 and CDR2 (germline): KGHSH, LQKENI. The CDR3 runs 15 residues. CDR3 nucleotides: TGTGCCAGCTCTCCACAGGGTTCCTCTGGAAACACCATATATTTT. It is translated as CASSPQGSSGNTIYF.

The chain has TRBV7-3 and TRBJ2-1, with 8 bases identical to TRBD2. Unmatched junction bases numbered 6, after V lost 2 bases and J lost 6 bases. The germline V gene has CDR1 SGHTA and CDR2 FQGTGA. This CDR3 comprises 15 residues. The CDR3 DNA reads TGTGCCAGCAGCTTACGCGGGGGGAGGGCCAATGAGCAGTTCTTC. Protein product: CASSLRGGRANEQFF.

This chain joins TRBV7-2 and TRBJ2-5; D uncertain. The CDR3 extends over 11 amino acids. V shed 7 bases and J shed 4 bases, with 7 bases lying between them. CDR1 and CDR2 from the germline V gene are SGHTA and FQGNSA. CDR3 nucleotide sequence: TGTGCCAGCACCGTAAGAGAGACCCAGTACTTC. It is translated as CASTVRETQYF.

CDR3 protein: CASSVEGGTSTDTQYF. CDR3 DNA sequence: TGTGCCAGCAGCGTAGAGGGCGGGACTAGCACAGATACGCAGTATTTT. The rearrangement joins TRBV9 to TRBJ2-3, with D possibly matching TRBD2 (6 bases). Germline assignment: CDR1 SGDLS and CDR2 YYNGEE. This CDR3 has 16 residues. Deletions cut 0 bases from V and 0 bases from J, with 11 bases between.

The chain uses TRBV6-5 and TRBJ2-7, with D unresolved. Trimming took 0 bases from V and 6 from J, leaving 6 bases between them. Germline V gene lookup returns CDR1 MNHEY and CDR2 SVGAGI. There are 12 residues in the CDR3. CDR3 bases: TGTGCCAGCAGTTACTCGACTTCCGAGCAGTACTTC. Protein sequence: CASSYSTSEQYF.

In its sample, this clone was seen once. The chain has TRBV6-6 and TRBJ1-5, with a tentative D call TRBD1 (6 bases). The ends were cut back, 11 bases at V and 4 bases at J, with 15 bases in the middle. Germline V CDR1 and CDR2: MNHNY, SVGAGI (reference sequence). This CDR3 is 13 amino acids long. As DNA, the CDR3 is TGTGCCTCCCAACCACAGGGAAATCAGCCCCAGCATTTT. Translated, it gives CASQPQGNQPQHF.

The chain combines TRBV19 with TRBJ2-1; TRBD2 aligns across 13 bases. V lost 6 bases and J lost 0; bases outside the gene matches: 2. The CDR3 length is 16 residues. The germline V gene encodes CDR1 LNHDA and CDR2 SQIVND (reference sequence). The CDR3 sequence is CASSRTSGSSYNEQFF. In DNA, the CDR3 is TGTGCCAGTAGCAGGACTAGCGGGAGCTCCTACAATGAGCAGTTCTTC.

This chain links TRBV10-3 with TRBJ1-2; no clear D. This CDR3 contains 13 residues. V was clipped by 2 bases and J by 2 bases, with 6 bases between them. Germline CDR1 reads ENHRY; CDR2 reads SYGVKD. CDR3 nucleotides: TGTGCCATCAGTGAGGACGGGAACTATGGCTACACCTTC. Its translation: CAISEDGNYGYTF.

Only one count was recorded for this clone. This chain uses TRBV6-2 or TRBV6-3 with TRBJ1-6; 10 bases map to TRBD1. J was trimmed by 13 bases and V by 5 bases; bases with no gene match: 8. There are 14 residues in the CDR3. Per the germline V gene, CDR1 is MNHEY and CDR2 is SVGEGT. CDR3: CASSTYRQGAPLHF. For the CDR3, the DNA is TGTGCCAGCAGTACCTACCGACAGGGGGCTCCCCTCCACTTT.

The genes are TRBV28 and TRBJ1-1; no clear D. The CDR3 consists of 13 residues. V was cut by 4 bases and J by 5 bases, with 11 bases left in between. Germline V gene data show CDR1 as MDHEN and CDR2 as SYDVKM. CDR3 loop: CASSWGLRTEAFF. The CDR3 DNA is TGTGCCAGCAGTTGGGGTCTAAGGACTGAAGCTTTCTTT.

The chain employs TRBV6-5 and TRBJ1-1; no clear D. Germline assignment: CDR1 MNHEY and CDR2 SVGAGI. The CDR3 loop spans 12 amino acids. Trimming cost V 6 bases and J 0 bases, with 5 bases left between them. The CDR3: CASRVMNTEAFF. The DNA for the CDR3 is TGTGCCAGCAGGGTCATGAACACTGAAGCTTTCTTT.

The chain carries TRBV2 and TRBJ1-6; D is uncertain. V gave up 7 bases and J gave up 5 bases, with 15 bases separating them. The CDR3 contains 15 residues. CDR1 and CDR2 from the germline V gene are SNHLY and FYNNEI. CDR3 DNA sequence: TGTGCCAGCACCCTAACGGCAGTGGATAATTCACCCCTCCACTTT. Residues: CASTLTAVDNSPLHF.

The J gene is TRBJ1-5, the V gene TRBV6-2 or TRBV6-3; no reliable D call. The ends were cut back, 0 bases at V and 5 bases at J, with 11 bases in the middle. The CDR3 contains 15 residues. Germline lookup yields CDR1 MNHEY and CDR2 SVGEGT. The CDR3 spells CASSYSGAGHQPQHF. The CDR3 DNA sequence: TGTGCCAGCAGTTACTCTGGTGCCGGTCATCAGCCCCAGCATTTT.

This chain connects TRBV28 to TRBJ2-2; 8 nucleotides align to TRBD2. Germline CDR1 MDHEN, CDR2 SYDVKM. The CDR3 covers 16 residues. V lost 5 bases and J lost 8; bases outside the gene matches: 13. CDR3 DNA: TGTGCCAGCAGTCCGTCGGGGCTAGCGGGTATGGGGGAGCTGTTTTTT. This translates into CASSPSGLAGMGELFF.

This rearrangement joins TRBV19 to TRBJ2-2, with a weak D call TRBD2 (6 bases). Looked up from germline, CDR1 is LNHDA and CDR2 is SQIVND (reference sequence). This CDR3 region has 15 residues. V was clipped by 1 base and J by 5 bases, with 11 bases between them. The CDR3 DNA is TGTGCCAGTAGTATAGGACTCAGCGGGACCGGGGAGCTGTTTTTT. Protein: CASSIGLSGTGELFF. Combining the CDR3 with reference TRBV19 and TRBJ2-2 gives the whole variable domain DGGITQSPKYLFRKEGQNVTLSCEQNLNHDAMYWYRQDPGQGLRLIYYSQIVNDFQKGDIAEGYSVSREKKESFPLTVTSAQKNPTAFYLCASSIGLSGTGELFFGEGSRLTVL.

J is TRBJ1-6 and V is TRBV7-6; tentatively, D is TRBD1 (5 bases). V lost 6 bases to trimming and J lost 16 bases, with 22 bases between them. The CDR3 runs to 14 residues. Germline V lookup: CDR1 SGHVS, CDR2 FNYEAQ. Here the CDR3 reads CASSILSLGTVLHF. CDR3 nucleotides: TGTGCCAGCAGTATTTTAAGCTTAGGGACCGTACTCCACTTT.

CDR3 loop: CASSPRQLNQPQHF. In DNA form, the CDR3 reads TGTGCCAGCAGCCCTCGACAGCTCAATCAGCCCCAGCATTTT. The chain joins TRBV14 to TRBJ1-5; D might be TRBD1 (5 bases). V was cut by 4 bases and J by 3 bases, with 10 bases left in between. The germline gives CDR1 SGHDN, CDR2 FVKESK. This CDR3 spans 14 amino acids.

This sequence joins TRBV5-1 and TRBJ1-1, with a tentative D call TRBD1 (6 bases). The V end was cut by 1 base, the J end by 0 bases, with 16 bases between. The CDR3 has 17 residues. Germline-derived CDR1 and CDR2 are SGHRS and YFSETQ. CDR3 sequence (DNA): TGCGCCAGCAGCTTGTCACCCAAACAGGGAATGAACACTGAAGCTTTCTTT. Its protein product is CASSLSPKQGMNTEAFF.

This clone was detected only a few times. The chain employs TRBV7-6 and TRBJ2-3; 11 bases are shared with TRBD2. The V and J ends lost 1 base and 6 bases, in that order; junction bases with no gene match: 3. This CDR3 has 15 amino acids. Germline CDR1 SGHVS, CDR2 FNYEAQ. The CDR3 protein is CASSLVAGGMDTQYF. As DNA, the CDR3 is TGTGCCAGCAGCTTAGTAGCGGGGGGGATGGATACGCAGTATTTT.

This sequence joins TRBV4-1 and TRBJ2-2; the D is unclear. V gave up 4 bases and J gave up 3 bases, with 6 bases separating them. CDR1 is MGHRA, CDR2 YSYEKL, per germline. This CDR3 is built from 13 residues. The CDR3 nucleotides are TGCGCCAGCAGCCCACCACACACCGGGGAGCTGTTTTTT. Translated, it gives CASSPPHTGELFF.

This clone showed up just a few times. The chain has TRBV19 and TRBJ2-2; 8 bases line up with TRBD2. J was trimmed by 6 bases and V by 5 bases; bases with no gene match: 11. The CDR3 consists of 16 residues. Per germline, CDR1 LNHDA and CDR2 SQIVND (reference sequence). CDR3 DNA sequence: TGTGCCAGTAGTCAGGCCGGGAGGGGTGTGCCCGGGGAGCTGTTTTTT. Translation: CASSQAGRGVPGELFF.

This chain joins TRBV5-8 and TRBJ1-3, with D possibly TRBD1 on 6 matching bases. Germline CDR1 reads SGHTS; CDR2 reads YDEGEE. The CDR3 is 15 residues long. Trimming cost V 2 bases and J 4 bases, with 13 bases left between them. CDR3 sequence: CASSLQGVGGNTIYF. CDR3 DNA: TGTGCCAGCAGCTTACAGGGTGTAGGAGGAAACACCATATATTTT.

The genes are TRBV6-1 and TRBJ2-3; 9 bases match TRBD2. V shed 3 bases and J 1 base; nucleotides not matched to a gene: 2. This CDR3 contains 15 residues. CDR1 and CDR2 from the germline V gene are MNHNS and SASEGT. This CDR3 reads CASSDLAGRTDTQYF. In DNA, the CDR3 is TGTGCCAGCAGTGACCTAGCGGGACGCACAGATACGCAGTATTTT.